This TCR beta chain was captured in a study of CD8 T cells in ankylosing spondylitis. This clonotype was observed a handful of times. What it binds is unknown. Scientists made TCR beta libraries using quantitative 5'-RACE with molecular barcodes. Each CDR3 protein is one row after TCRdb ran MiXCR on the 5' RACE reads. The profile shows 650,000 to 800,000 distinct CDR3 sequences, roughly 19% of them singletons. CDR1 and CDR2 (germline): SGHKS, YYEKEE (reference sequence). This CDR3 spans 14 amino acids. Trimming removed 2 bases at V and 1 base at J, with 6 bases between. Findings of the study overall: The authors reported significant enrichment of disease-linked clones in matched ankylosing spondylitis synovial fluid. Several of the motif variants were reported before in synovial fluid and blood from reactive arthritis. Disease-linked clones bore a CD8+ phenotype and were relatively rare in peripheral blood. It appeared that ankylosing spondylitis blood was characterized by a TCR beta motif of several highly homologous variants.

The sample consisted of blood, either unsorted or a sorted T cell fraction (not recorded which). The rearrangement uses TRBV5-5 and TRBJ2-2, with D uncertain. The source is a male donor with ankylosing spondylitis. CDR3 loop: CASSFRVNTGELFF. The CDR3 nucleotides read TGTGCCAGCAGCTTTAGGGTGAACACCGGGGAGCTGTTTTTT.